This is a list of T cell receptor beta chains from one sample in a study of T cell responses to AZD1222 COVID-19 vaccine. Repertoires were generated with immunoSEQ multiplex PCR, while TCRdb's copy carries only in-frame clones and drops some. The sample has around 95,000 clones, 80% to 90% seen once. Here the sequenced sample was peripheral blood, taken on day 0 of AZD1222 vaccination. The receptors were sampled from an adult in good health. Both conserved end residues are part of each CDR3. Each record gives: J gene, clone size, D gene, V gene, CDR3 protein, CDR3 DNA. D genes are given only for firm matches. Rows may omit the clone size; those that give it use once, few, many or a size class.

J gene: TRBJ2-3; clone size: .; D gene: TRBD1; V gene: TRBV5-1; CDR3 protein: CASSLSAGQGGDTQYF; CDR3 DNA: TGCGCCAGCAGCTTATCAGCGGGACAGGGGGGAGATACGCAGTATTTT
J gene: TRBJ1-2; clone size: .; D gene: .; V gene: TRBV7-9; CDR3 protein: CASSLEVLAGYTF; CDR3 DNA: TGTGCCAGCAGCTTAGAGGTTCTTGCCGGCTACACCTTC
J gene: TRBJ1-2; clone size: large; D gene: TRBD1; V gene: TRBV10-3; CDR3 protein: CAISEFWDRNYGYTF; CDR3 DNA: TGTGCCATCAGTGAGTTCTGGGACAGAAACTATGGCTACACCTTC
J gene: TRBJ2-2; clone size: .; D gene: .; V gene: TRBV7-6; CDR3 protein: CASSFGENTGELFF; CDR3 DNA: TGTGCCAGCAGCTTCGGTGAGAACACCGGGGAGCTGTTTTTT
J gene: TRBJ1-1; clone size: .; D gene: TRBD1; V gene: TRBV18; CDR3 protein: CASSPTGEGTEAFF; CDR3 DNA: TGTGCCAGCTCACCTACAGGGGAAGGCACTGAAGCTTTCTTT
J gene: TRBJ1-1; clone size: once; D gene: .; V gene: TRBV30; CDR3 protein: CAWGGSPNTEAFF; CDR3 DNA: TGTGCCTGGGGGGGCAGTCCTAACACTGAAGCTTTCTTT
J gene: TRBJ2-1; clone size: once; D gene: TRBD2; V gene: TRBV28; CDR3 protein: CASSLWGGTSDNEQFF; CDR3 DNA: TGTGCCAGCAGTTTATGGGGGGGGACTTCTGACAATGAGCAGTTCTTC
J gene: TRBJ2-1; clone size: .; D gene: TRBD2; V gene: TRBV4-1; CDR3 protein: CASSLAGTSGYNEQFF; CDR3 DNA: TGCGCCAGCAGCCTAGCCGGGACTAGCGGCTACAATGAGCAGTTCTTC
J gene: TRBJ1-2; clone size: .; D gene: .; V gene: TRBV3-1/TRBV3-2; CDR3 protein: CASSPTPGGLGYTF; CDR3 DNA: TGTGCCAGCAGCCCTACCCCGGGAGGGCTCGGCTACACCTTC
J gene: TRBJ2-1; clone size: .; D gene: .; V gene: TRBV5-5; CDR3 protein: CASSLAPGAENEQFF; CDR3 DNA: TGTGCCAGCAGCTTGGCGCCAGGGGCGGAGAATGAGCAGTTCTTC
J gene: TRBJ1-1; clone size: few; D gene: .; V gene: TRBV28; CDR3 protein: CASGPVVNTEAFF; CDR3 DNA: TGTGCCAGCGGTCCTGTCGTGAACACTGAAGCTTTCTTT
J gene: TRBJ1-5; clone size: once; D gene: .; V gene: TRBV5-4; CDR3 protein: CASSIQGSHQPQHF; CDR3 DNA: TGTGCCAGCAGCATTCAAGGCTCTCACCAGCCCCAGCATTTT
J gene: TRBJ2-2; clone size: .; D gene: .; V gene: TRBV4-1; CDR3 protein: CASTPRGGRTGELFF; CDR3 DNA: TGCGCCAGCACCCCTCGCGGGGGCCGTACCGGGGAGCTGTTTTTT
J gene: TRBJ2-2; clone size: .; D gene: TRBD2; V gene: TRBV5-1; CDR3 protein: CASSPLAGGPLTGELFF; CDR3 DNA: TGCGCCAGCAGCCCTTTAGCGGGGGGGCCTCTAACCGGGGAGCTGTTTTTT
J gene: TRBJ2-7; clone size: once; D gene: TRBD2; V gene: TRBV9; CDR3 protein: CASSRQGGYYEQYF; CDR3 DNA: TGTGCCAGCAGCAGGCAGGGAGGGTACTACGAGCAGTACTTC
J gene: TRBJ1-1; clone size: .; D gene: .; V gene: TRBV20-1; CDR3 protein: CSPLEGLF; CDR3 DNA: TGCAGTCCGCTGGAAGGGCTCTTT
J gene: TRBJ2-3; clone size: .; D gene: .; V gene: TRBV6-2/TRBV6-3; CDR3 protein: CASSRQFTDTQYF; CDR3 DNA: TGTGCCAGCAGCCGACAGTTCACAGATACGCAGTATTTT
J gene: TRBJ2-5; clone size: .; D gene: .; V gene: TRBV9; CDR3 protein: CASSVAGTEETQYF; CDR3 DNA: TGTGCCAGCAGCGTAGCCGGGACGGAAGAGACCCAGTACTTC
J gene: TRBJ2-7; clone size: .; D gene: TRBD2; V gene: TRBV6-5; CDR3 protein: CASSYSILAGRYEQYF; CDR3 DNA: TGTGCCAGCAGTTACTCGATTCTAGCGGGAAGGTACGAGCAGTACTTC
J gene: TRBJ2-1; clone size: .; D gene: TRBD1; V gene: TRBV30; CDR3 protein: CAWSEAWTGEQFF; CDR3 DNA: TGTGCCTGGAGTGAAGCCTGGACAGGAGAGCAGTTCTTC
J gene: TRBJ2-1; clone size: few; D gene: .; V gene: TRBV6-5; CDR3 protein: CAVDRGPDNEQFF; CDR3 DNA: TGTGCCGTCGATCGGGGACCGGACAATGAGCAGTTCTTC
J gene: TRBJ2-2; clone size: .; D gene: .; V gene: TRBV29-1; CDR3 protein: CSALGGKNTGELFF; CDR3 DNA: TGCAGCGCCTTAGGCGGGAAGAACACCGGGGAGCTGTTTTTT
J gene: TRBJ2-3; clone size: .; D gene: TRBD1; V gene: TRBV2; CDR3 protein: CASSDRAPSTDTQYF; CDR3 DNA: TGTGCCAGCAGCGACAGGGCCCCGAGCACAGATACGCAGTATTTT
J gene: TRBJ2-5; clone size: .; D gene: TRBD1; V gene: TRBV5-8; CDR3 protein: CASSTDRGQTQYF; CDR3 DNA: TGTGCCAGCAGCACGGACAGGGGGCAGACCCAGTACTTC
J gene: TRBJ1-4; clone size: .; D gene: .; V gene: TRBV25-1; CDR3 protein: CASSEGRGEKLFF; CDR3 DNA: TGTGCCAGCAGTGAAGGGAGAGGTGAAAAACTGTTTTTT
J gene: TRBJ2-2; clone size: .; D gene: TRBD1; V gene: TRBV10-3; CDR3 protein: CAIRPGGRDTGELFF; CDR3 DNA: TGTGCCATCAGGCCAGGGGGCAGGGACACCGGGGAGCTGTTTTTT
J gene: TRBJ2-1; clone size: .; D gene: TRBD2; V gene: TRBV7-2; CDR3 protein: CASSTRLAGKKRNEQFF; CDR3 DNA: TGTGCCAGCAGCACTAGGCTAGCGGGAAAAAAGCGGAATGAGCAGTTCTTC
J gene: TRBJ2-3; clone size: once; D gene: TRBD2; V gene: TRBV5-8; CDR3 protein: CASSPGLAGLEDTQYF; CDR3 DNA: TGTGCCAGCAGCCCCGGACTAGCGGGTTTAGAGGATACGCAGTATTTT
J gene: TRBJ2-2; clone size: .; D gene: TRBD1; V gene: TRBV6-4; CDR3 protein: CASTAGTGGTGELFF; CDR3 DNA: TGTGCCAGCACCGCCGGGACAGGGGGCACCGGGGAGCTGTTTTTT
J gene: TRBJ1-1; clone size: .; D gene: .; V gene: TRBV30; CDR3 protein: CAWSFVQGGGTEAFF; CDR3 DNA: TGTGCCTGGAGTTTCGTGCAGGGAGGTGGCACTGAAGCTTTCTTT
J gene: TRBJ2-3; clone size: .; D gene: .; V gene: TRBV14; CDR3 protein: CASSQGAGAGTDTQYF; CDR3 DNA: TGTGCCAGCAGCCAAGGGGCGGGGGCAGGGACAGATACGCAGTATTTT
J gene: TRBJ1-4; clone size: .; D gene: .; V gene: TRBV5-1; CDR3 protein: CASSRDTDDSHEKLFF; CDR3 DNA: TGCGCCAGCAGCCGGGACACGGACGATTCTCATGAAAAACTGTTTTTT
J gene: TRBJ1-2; clone size: .; D gene: TRBD1; V gene: TRBV24-1; CDR3 protein: CATSLTGVAGYTF; CDR3 DNA: TGTGCCACCAGCCTAACAGGGGTTGCTGGCTACACCTTC
J gene: TRBJ2-1; clone size: .; D gene: .; V gene: TRBV3-1/TRBV3-2; CDR3 protein: CASSQSGPYNEQFF; CDR3 DNA: TGTGCCAGCAGCCAATCGGGCCCCTACAATGAGCAGTTCTTC
J gene: TRBJ1-5; clone size: .; D gene: .; V gene: TRBV18; CDR3 protein: CASSPGGARDQHF; CDR3 DNA: TGTGCCAGCTCACCAGGGGGAGCCCGGGACCAGCATTTT
J gene: TRBJ1-2; clone size: few; D gene: .; V gene: TRBV3-1/TRBV3-2; CDR3 protein: CASSPRQGSYGYTF; CDR3 DNA: TGTGCCAGCAGCCCCAGGCAGGGGAGCTATGGCTACACCTTC
J gene: TRBJ1-3; clone size: many; D gene: .; V gene: TRBV4-1; CDR3 protein: CASSQYVANTIYF; CDR3 DNA: TGCGCCAGCAGCCAATATGTTGCGAACACCATATATTTT
J gene: TRBJ2-3; clone size: few; D gene: TRBD1; V gene: TRBV27; CDR3 protein: CASKQGVTDTQYF; CDR3 DNA: TGTGCCAGCAAACAGGGGGTCACAGATACGCAGTATTTT
J gene: TRBJ1-4; clone size: .; D gene: .; V gene: TRBV27; CDR3 protein: CASGLEREEKLFF; CDR3 DNA: TGTGCCAGCGGACTTGAGAGGGAGGAAAAACTGTTTTTT
J gene: TRBJ1-1; clone size: few; D gene: .; V gene: TRBV7-2; CDR3 protein: CASSQPSGGFVEAFF; CDR3 DNA: TGTGCCAGCAGCCAACCCAGCGGGGGCTTCGTTGAAGCTTTCTTT
J gene: TRBJ1-1; clone size: .; D gene: .; V gene: TRBV10-3; CDR3 protein: CAISGGIKLNTEAFF; CDR3 DNA: TGTGCCATCAGTGGGGGAATAAAATTGAACACTGAAGCTTTCTTT
J gene: TRBJ2-5; clone size: .; D gene: TRBD1; V gene: TRBV7-8; CDR3 protein: CASSLAGDRGEYF; CDR3 DNA: TGTGCCAGCAGCTTAGCGGGGGACAGGGGCGAGTACTTC
J gene: TRBJ1-3; clone size: .; D gene: .; V gene: TRBV28; CDR3 protein: CASSRWRSGNTIYF; CDR3 DNA: TGTGCCAGCTCTCGATGGCGATCTGGAAACACCATATATTTT
J gene: TRBJ2-7; clone size: .; D gene: .; V gene: TRBV6-5; CDR3 protein: CASRALGQPYEQYF; CDR3 DNA: TGTGCCAGCAGAGCCCTCGGACAGCCCTACGAGCAGTACTTC
J gene: TRBJ2-7; clone size: once; D gene: TRBD2; V gene: TRBV7-2; CDR3 protein: CASSPPGLAGIYEQYF; CDR3 DNA: TGTGCCAGCAGCCCCCCGGGACTAGCGGGAATCTACGAGCAGTACTTC